This T cell receptor beta chain originates from a study of T cells in Graves' hyperthyroidism and ophthalmopathy. This clonotype showed up many times. Trimming removed 7 bases from V and 6 bases from J; junction bases left unmatched: 9. In germline, CDR1 is SGHAT, CDR2 FQNNGV. This CDR3 is built from 15 residues. Amplified TCR beta CDR3 regions derived from RNA transcripts. The TCR CDR3 was amplified in a first-round RT-PCR using the HTBI primer set. TCRdb passed the multiplex PCR reads through MiXCR, listing each CDR3 protein once. Of about 690,000 distinct CDR3 sequences in the sample, around 16% were seen once.

This clonotype originated in a man aged 45-65 years with Graves' hyperthyroidism. The chain links TRBV11-2 to TRBJ2-1; 10 positions match TRBD2. Sequencing was performed on blood. The CDR3 loop is CASTRLAGVGNEQFF. DNA of the CDR3: TGTGCCAGCACCCGCCTAGCGGGAGTAGGCAATGAGCAGTTCTTC.